This T cell receptor beta chain derives from a study of shared clonotypes between healthy human individuals. Germline lookup yields CDR1 LGHNA and CDR2 YSLEER. The ends lost 1 base at V and 4 bases at J; junction bases unmatched: 10. This CDR3 spans 17 amino acids. Repertoires were generated with immunoSEQ multiplex PCR, while TCRdb's copy carries only in-frame clones and drops some. This table has 950,000 to 1,100,000 clones, about 77% appearing once. Source material: memory CD4+ T cells sorted from blood. Subset indicated: CD45RA-negative fraction. This TCR was recovered from a man aged 18-30 years in good health. The chain uses TRBV4-3 and TRBJ2-1, with TRBD2 matching 7 bases. The CDR3 region is CASSQGASGLIYNEQFF. The CDR3, as DNA: TGCGCCAGCAGCCAAGGTGCTAGCGGACTTATTTACAATGAGCAGTTCTTC.